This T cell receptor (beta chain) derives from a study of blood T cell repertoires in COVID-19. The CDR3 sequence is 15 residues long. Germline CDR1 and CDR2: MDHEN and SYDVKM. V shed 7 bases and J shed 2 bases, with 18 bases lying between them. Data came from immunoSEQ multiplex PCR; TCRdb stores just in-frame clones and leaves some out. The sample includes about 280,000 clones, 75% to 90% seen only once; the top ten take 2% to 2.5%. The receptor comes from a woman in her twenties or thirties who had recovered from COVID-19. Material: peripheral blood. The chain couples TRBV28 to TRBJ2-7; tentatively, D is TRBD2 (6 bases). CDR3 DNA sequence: TGTGCCAGCACCGCCCCAAGTCCTAGCGCCTACGAGCAGTACTTC. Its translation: CASTAPSPSAYEQYF. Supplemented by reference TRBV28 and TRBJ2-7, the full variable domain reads DVKVTQSSRYLVKRTGEKVFLECVQDMDHENMFWYRQDPGLGLRLIYFSYDVKMKEKGDIPEGYSVSREKKERFSLILESASTNQTSMYLCASTAPSPSAYEQYFGPGTRLTVT.